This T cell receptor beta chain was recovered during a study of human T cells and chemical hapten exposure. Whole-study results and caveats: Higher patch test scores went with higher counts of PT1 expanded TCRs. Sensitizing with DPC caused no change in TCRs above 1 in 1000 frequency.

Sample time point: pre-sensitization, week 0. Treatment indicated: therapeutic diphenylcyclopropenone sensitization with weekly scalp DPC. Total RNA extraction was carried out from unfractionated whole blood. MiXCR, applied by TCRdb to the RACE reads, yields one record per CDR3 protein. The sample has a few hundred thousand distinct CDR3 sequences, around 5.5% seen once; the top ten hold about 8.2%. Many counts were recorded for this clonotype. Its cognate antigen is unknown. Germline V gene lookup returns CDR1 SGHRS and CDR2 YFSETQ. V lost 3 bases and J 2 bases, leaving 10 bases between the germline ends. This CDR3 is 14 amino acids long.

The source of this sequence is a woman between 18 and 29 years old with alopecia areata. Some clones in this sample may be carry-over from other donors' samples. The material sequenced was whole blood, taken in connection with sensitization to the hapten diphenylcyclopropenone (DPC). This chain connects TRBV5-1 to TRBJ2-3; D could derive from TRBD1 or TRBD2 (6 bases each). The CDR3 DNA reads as TGCGCCAGCAGCTCCGGGGGCGCCACAGATACGCAGTATTTT. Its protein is CASSSGGATDTQYF. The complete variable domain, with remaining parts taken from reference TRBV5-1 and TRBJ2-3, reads KAGVTQTPRYLIKTRGQQVTLSCSPISGHRSVSWYQQTPGQGLQFLFEYFSETQRNKGNFPGRFSGRQFSNSRSEMNVSTLELGDSALYLCASSSGGATDTQYFGPGTRLTVL.